The 30 T cell receptor beta chains below were found in one sample sequenced in a study of beta chain features in type 1 diabetes. Expressed TCRB transcripts were sequenced after all isolated RNA was converted to cDNA. Data came from immunoSEQ multiplex PCR; TCRdb stores just in-frame clones and leaves some out. The data show about 40,000 clones, around 48% seen once. Sequencing input: central memory CD4+ T cells from blood. The receptors were gathered from a woman aged 18-29 years in good health.

V gene TRBV7-3 combines with J gene TRBJ2-1; D perhaps matches TRBD1 (5 bases). The CDR3 contains 13 residues. Trimming stripped 1 base from V and 9 bases from J, with 10 bases between. Germline V CDR1 and CDR2: SGHTA, FQGTGA. DNA for the CDR3: TGTGCCAGCAGCTTAAATGTCCAGGGTGAGCAGTTCTTC. Protein sequence: CASSLNVQGEQFF.

The chain recombines TRBV7-9 with TRBJ2-5; possibly TRBD1 for D (5 bases). This CDR3 is built from 14 residues. Trimming took 8 bases from V and 4 from J, leaving 17 bases between them. CDR1 SEHNR and CDR2 FQNEAQ come from the germline V gene (reference sequence). CDR3 sequence: CASYEVGAGETQYF. The CDR3 nucleotides read TGTGCCAGCTATGAGGTTGGGGCAGGAGAGACCCAGTACTTC.

V is TRBV29-1 and J is TRBJ1-2; D gene ambiguous. The germline CDR1 and CDR2 sequences are SQVTM and ANQGSEA. This CDR3 is 11 amino acids long. Trimming took off 4 bases at V and 8 bases at J, with 11 bases between the two ends. CDR3 bases: TGCAGCGTTGCGGAGGGTGGCGGCTACACCTTC. It encodes CSVAEGGGYTF.

The genes are TRBV6-1 and TRBJ1-5; a weak D match, TRBD1 (6 bases). V was trimmed by 4 bases and J by 4 bases, leaving 14 bases between them. CDR1 is MNHNS and CDR2 is SASEGT in the germline V gene. The CDR3 contains 15 residues. CDR3 amino acids: CASSAGTFGNQPQHF. The CDR3, as DNA: TGTGCCAGCAGTGCCGGGACATTCGGGAATCAGCCCCAGCATTTT.

The genes are TRBV19 and TRBJ2-3, with D maybe TRBD1 (6 bases). The ends were cut back, 5 bases at V and 3 bases at J, with 15 bases in the middle. CDR1 and CDR2 from the germline V gene are LNHDA and SQIVND (reference sequence). The CDR3 is 15 amino acids. CDR3 nucleotides: TGTGCCAGTAGTGAAGTTTCAGGGACAACAGATACGCAGTATTTT. Translation gives CASSEVSGTTDTQYF.

This chain uses TRBV11-2 with TRBJ2-1, with 16 bases lining up with TRBD2. With 1 base clipped from V and 3 bases from J, the junction kept 3 bases outside the gene matches. Germline assignment: CDR1 SGHAT and CDR2 FQNNGV. The CDR3 totals 18 residues. In nucleotides, the CDR3 is TGTGCCAGCAGCTTAGGGGGACTAGCGGGAGGGCACTACAATGAGCAGTTCTTC. Translating it yields CASSLGGLAGGHYNEQFF.

V is TRBV27 and J is TRBJ1-2; D possibly corresponds to TRBD1 (5 bases). In germline, CDR1 is MNHEY, CDR2 SMNVEV (reference sequence). CDR3 size: 15 residues. The ends were cut back, 0 bases at V and 8 bases at J, with 16 bases in the middle. The CDR3 loop is CASSLSREGTGGYTF. The DNA for the CDR3 is TGTGCCAGCAGTTTATCACGGGAGGGGACGGGAGGCTACACCTTC.

The CDR3 sequence is CASSPQRGGTYNSPLHF. CDR3 coding DNA: TGTGCCAGCAGCCCTCAGAGGGGGGGTACCTATAATTCACCCCTCCACTTT. The chain is built from TRBV7-3 and TRBJ1-6; possible D gene TRBD1, 6 bases. Germline CDR1 reads SGHTA; CDR2 reads FQGTGA. The CDR3 sequence is 17 residues long. Trimming took off 5 bases at V and 2 bases at J, with 16 bases between the two ends.

This clone has just a few counts. The chain combines TRBV30 with TRBJ2-1, with 9 bases matching TRBD2. CDR1 is GTSNPN and CDR2 is SVGIG in the germline V gene (reference sequence). The CDR3 has 13 residues. Trimming removed 1 base from V and 7 bases from J; junction bases left unmatched: 2. CDR3 bases: TGTGCCTGGAGTGGACTAGCGGTAAATGAGCAGTTCTTC. It encodes CAWSGLAVNEQFF.

This chain joins TRBV6-1 and TRBJ2-1; 14 bases match TRBD2. Germline CDR1 is MNHNS and CDR2 is SASEGT. The length of the CDR3 is 15 residues. The V segment lost 6 bases and the J segment 4 bases; nucleotides outside the gene matches: 2. For the CDR3, the DNA is TGTGCCAGCAGAGGGACTAGCGGGAGTTACAATGAGCAGTTCTTC. This gives the protein CASRGTSGSYNEQFF.

This clone turned up a few times. V gene TRBV4-2 combines with J gene TRBJ2-1, with TRBD2 matching 10 bases. The germline gives CDR1 LGHNA, CDR2 YNFKEQ. Trimming at V came to 8 bases and at J to 9 bases, leaving 19 bases not matched to a gene. The CDR3 length is 17 residues. CDR3 residues: CASVRQVGGLAVGEQFF. The DNA for the CDR3 is TGTGCCAGCGTACGCCAGGTAGGAGGACTAGCGGTGGGTGAGCAGTTCTTC.

V gene TRBV6-1 combines with J gene TRBJ1-2, with D hard to call. CDR3 length equals 12 residues. The V end was cut by 4 bases, the J end by 4 bases, with 7 bases between. CDR1 is MNHNS and CDR2 is SASEGT in the germline V gene. CDR3 protein: CASSASGYGYTF. The DNA for the CDR3 is TGTGCCAGCAGTGCCTCAGGCTATGGCTACACCTTC.

The genes are TRBV5-1 and TRBJ2-7; D gene uncertain. The CDR3 loop spans 12 amino acids. V dropped 3 bases and J dropped 6 bases, with 10 bases sitting between them. CDR1 SGHRS and CDR2 YFSETQ come from the germline V gene. The CDR3, as DNA: TGCGCCAGCAGCTCGTCCTTTCGCGAGCAGTACTTC. Protein: CASSSSFREQYF.

The chain links TRBV25-1 to TRBJ2-5, with D hard to call. V gave up 2 bases and J gave up 3 bases, with 16 bases separating them. This CDR3 comprises 16 residues. Germline V gene data show CDR1 as MGHDK and CDR2 as SYGVNS. In nucleotides, the CDR3 is TGTGCCAGCAGTGAACCCGAAACTGGTTCGGAAGAGACCCAGTACTTC. The encoded protein is CASSEPETGSEETQYF.

The chain carries TRBV4-2 and TRBJ2-2; 11 positions match TRBD2. The CDR3 is made up of 16 amino acids. Germline V gives CDR1 LGHNA, CDR2 YNFKEQ. The ends lost 8 bases at V and 1 base at J; junction bases unmatched: 6. Here the CDR3 reads CASRGLAALNTGELFF. CDR3 sequence (DNA): TGTGCCAGCCGGGGACTAGCGGCTCTGAACACCGGGGAGCTGTTTTTT.

A few counts support this clone. The chain uses TRBV7-6 and TRBJ1-1, with a possible D match to TRBD1 (6 bases). V lost 5 bases, J lost 7 bases, and 17 bases lay in between. Germline values: CDR1 SGHVS, CDR2 FNYEAQ. This CDR3 is built from 14 residues. CDR3 in amino acids: CASSLLAGDVEAFF. CDR3 coding DNA: TGTGCCAGCAGCCTACTTGCAGGGGACGTTGAAGCTTTCTTT. Complete variable domain (other parts from reference TRBV7-6 and TRBJ1-1): GAGVSQSPRYKVTKRGQDVALRCDPISGHVSLYWYRQALGQGPEFLTYFNYEAQQDKSGLPNDRFSAERPEGSISTLTIQRTEQRDSAMYRCASSLLAGDVEAFFGQGTRLTVV.

This clone turned up a few times. The J gene is TRBJ1-2, the V gene TRBV7-2; 11 positions match TRBD1. CDR3 size: 16 residues. Germline assignment: CDR1 SGHTA and CDR2 FQGNSA. Unmatched junction bases numbered 12, after V lost 5 bases and J lost 7 bases. The CDR3 DNA reads as TGTGCCAGCAGCCCGGTGGTTGGACAGGGGGCGGGTGGCTACACCTTC. It translates to CASSPVVGQGAGGYTF.

This sequence joins TRBV11-2 and TRBJ2-7; 11 bases align to TRBD1. The V gene end was trimmed by 4 bases and the J gene end by 7 bases; junction bases not matched to a gene: 15. The CDR3 spans 17 residues. Germline V gene lookup returns CDR1 SGHAT and CDR2 FQNNGV. In DNA form, the CDR3 reads TGTGCCAGCAGCTCAAAAAGGTTGGACAGGGGGCGCGTTGAGCAGTACTTC. Translating gives CASSSKRLDRGRVEQYF.

The V and J genes are TRBV6-6 and TRBJ1-1; maybe TRBD1 (6 bases). CDR1 MNHNY and CDR2 SVGAGI come from the germline V gene (reference sequence). Trimming removed 7 bases from V and 1 base from J, with 7 bases in between. The CDR3 runs 12 residues. CDR3 region: CASKTGNTEAFF. The DNA for the CDR3 is TGTGCCAGCAAGACAGGGAACACTGAAGCTTTCTTT.

This clone has just a few counts. V gene TRBV18 combines with J gene TRBJ1-5; TRBD1 matches 9 bases. V was pared by 0 bases and J by 5 bases, with 8 bases of the junction left unmatched. CDR1 is KGHSH, CDR2 LQKENI, per germline. CDR3 length equals 17 residues. The CDR3 coding sequence is TGTGCCAGCTCACCACCGAGGGGACAGGGAGGGGATCAGCCCCAGCATTTT. Its protein product is CASSPPRGQGGDQPQHF.

As DNA, the CDR3 is TGTGCCACCAGCAGAGCTAGAGATACGCAGTATTTT. Translation: CATSRARDTQYF. The V call is TRBV15, the J call TRBJ2-3, with D hard to call. Looked up from germline, CDR1 is LNHNV and CDR2 is YYDKDF (reference sequence). This CDR3 is built from 12 residues. V lost 1 base, J lost 5 bases, and 4 bases lay in between.

This clone was counted between two and nine times. This chain connects TRBV5-4 to TRBJ1-1; no reliable D call. Germline V gene lookup returns CDR1 SGHNT and CDR2 YYREEE (reference sequence). The CDR3 loop spans 13 amino acids. V was shortened by 3 bases and J by 5 bases, with 11 bases between the two germline ends. The CDR3 spells CASSWEGGTEAFF. The CDR3 DNA sequence: TGTGCCAGCAGCTGGGAGGGTGGGACTGAAGCTTTCTTT.

Worth noting for this clone: One end of the junction varies from germline; a read error may be responsible. The chain carries TRBV30 and TRBJ2-5, with D perhaps TRBD1 (5 bases). There are 12 residues in the CDR3. Looked up from germline, CDR1 is GTSNPN and CDR2 is SVGIG (reference sequence). DNA of the CDR3: TGTGCCTGGAGACAGGATCAAGAGATCCAGTACTTC. It encodes CAWRQDQEIQYF.

The chain links TRBV5-8 to TRBJ1-2; D is possibly TRBD1 (5 bases). V shed 0 bases and J shed 4 bases, with 7 bases lying between them. This CDR3 spans 13 amino acids. Germline CDR1 is SGHTS and CDR2 is YDEGEE. CDR3 DNA sequence: TGTGCCAGCAGCTTGGTAGGGGTCTATGGCTACACCTTC. Protein sequence: CASSLVGVYGYTF. Together with reference TRBV5-8 and TRBJ1-2, the CDR3 gives the full variable domain: EAGVTQSPTHLIKTRGQQATLRCSPISGHTSVYWYQQALGLGLQFLLWYDEGEERNRGNFPPRFSGRQFPNYSSELNVNALELEDSALYLCASSLVGVYGYTFGSGTRLTVV.

The V call is TRBV28, the J call TRBJ2-3; 10 bases fit TRBD2. V dropped 7 bases and J dropped 7; count of bases not matched to a gene: 8. Germline CDR1 is MDHEN and CDR2 is SYDVKM. CDR3 length equals 14 residues. This CDR3 is CASTRLAGRNTQYF. CDR3 in DNA: TGTGCCAGCACTCGACTAGCGGGTAGGAATACGCAGTATTTT.

The chain combines TRBV9 with TRBJ1-1, with D unresolved. Between the trimmed V and J ends, which lost 3 bases and 0 bases, there was a span of 6 bases. Germline V CDR1 and CDR2: SGDLS, YYNGEE. This CDR3 has 13 residues. CDR3 amino acids: CASSGTLNTEAFF. CDR3 bases: TGTGCCAGCAGCGGAACACTGAACACTGAAGCTTTCTTT.

The chain employs TRBV10-2 and TRBJ2-7, with D possibly matching TRBD1 (5 bases). Germline CDR1 and CDR2: WSHSY and SAAADI. Trimming took off 3 bases at V and 4 bases at J, with 16 bases between the two ends. The CDR3 contains 15 residues. CDR3 sequence: CASSDKGIGWYEQYF. DNA of the CDR3: TGCGCCAGCAGTGACAAGGGGATTGGATGGTACGAGCAGTACTTC.

The rearrangement uses TRBV5-1 and TRBJ1-2, with no clear D. V was shortened by 0 bases and J by 4 bases, with 13 bases between the two germline ends. Germline V gene data show CDR1 as SGHRS and CDR2 as YFSETQ. The CDR3 runs 15 residues. CDR3 bases: TGCGCCAGCAGCTTGGAAACTGCGACAATCTATGGCTACACCTTC. Its protein product is CASSLETATIYGYTF.

This clone was recorded a few times. The chain recombines TRBV27 with TRBJ2-7, with a weak D call TRBD1 (6 bases). Trimming stripped 6 bases from V and 0 bases from J, with 12 bases between. Germline CDR1 and CDR2: MNHEY and SMNVEV (reference sequence). The CDR3 is 14 residues long. The CDR3 protein is CASRLTGHSYEQYF. The CDR3 DNA follows: TGTGCCAGCAGACTAACAGGGCACTCCTACGAGCAGTACTTC.

The genes are TRBV6-1 and TRBJ1-1; 7 nucleotides match TRBD1. The CDR3 length is 12 residues. Germline assignment: CDR1 MNHNS and CDR2 SASEGT. V shed 8 bases, J shed 7 bases, and the junction held 7 bases outside the gene matches. The CDR3 region is CASGSGTVEAFF. CDR3 nucleotide sequence: TGTGCCAGCGGATCCGGGACAGTTGAAGCTTTCTTT.